This T cell receptor (beta chain) was retrieved from a study of radiation and T cells in renal cell carcinoma. Profiling relied on immunoSEQ multiplex PCR, and the TCRdb table lists in-frame clones only, not all of them. The data contain 130,000 or so clones, about 88% of them singletons. The CDR3 is made up of 15 amino acids. V was trimmed by 0 bases and J by 2 bases, leaving 8 bases between them. Germline V gene lookup returns CDR1 LNHNV and CDR2 YYDKDF (reference sequence). Time point reported: baseline pretreatment blood. The sample's treatment: 15 Gy SBRT to primary tumor, nephrectomy 4 weeks later. General study findings and limits: Without pretreatment biopsies, baseline tumor clonotype presence was undetermined.

A note on this clone: Its antigen is as yet unknown.

The sample was blood, taken from a patient whose treatment included radiotherapy and nephrectomy. The receptor was isolated from a woman in her forties or fifties with renal cell carcinoma. The chain has TRBV15 and TRBJ1-3, with D unresolved. The CDR3 DNA follows: TGTGCCACCAGCAGAGAAAGGGAACCTGGAAACACCATATATTTT. The encoded protein is CATSREREPGNTIYF.